This T cell receptor beta chain was sequenced during a study of blood T cell repertoires in COVID-19. The overall study: T cells, B-cell-depleted T cells, or PBMCs supplied cDNA or gDNA.

In the original processing: Scientists estimated how many nucleated cells there were by amplifying reference gene primers. Libraries were prepared by immunoSEQ multiplex PCR; TCRdb keeps only in-frame clonotypes and omits some of them. The V and J calls and the clone size are those of that table, but D and trimming were determined from the DNA. The repertoire holds 90,000 to 100,000 clones, about 88% seen once, with approximately 1.7% in the top ten. The germline V and J ends were trimmed by 6 bases and 7 bases, with 22 bases remaining between them. The germline V gene encodes CDR1 MNHNY and CDR2 SVGAGI (reference sequence). This CDR3 spans 16 amino acids.

Sample: peripheral blood. The source is an elderly man with acute or convalescent COVID-19. The chain couples TRBV6-6 to TRBJ1-5; D is possibly TRBD1 (6 bases). CDR3: CASRHGQRVPRQPQHF. The CDR3 DNA sequence: TGTGCCAGCAGACACGGACAGAGGGTACCTAGGCAGCCCCAGCATTTT.